This T cell receptor beta chain was found in a study of blood T cell repertoires in COVID-19. Turning to the study itself: Samples came from the United States, Italy and Spain, spanning acute and convalescent COVID-19. In each case, the material was cDNA or gDNA derived from T cells, B-cell-depleted T cells, or PBMCs.

V was clipped by 4 bases and J by 2 bases, with 10 bases between them. CDR3 length: 14 amino acids. Germline CDR1 and CDR2: LNHDA and SQIVND (reference sequence). Those enrolled in Seattle joined during active infection and were followed longitudinally afterward. Source study methods: Counts of nucleated cells, estimated from reference gene primer amplification, were obtained. The protocol was immunoSEQ multiplex PCR, while the TCRdb copy is restricted to in-frame clones and leaves out a portion. For V, J and clone size, that table is used; D and trimming come from the DNA. Of some 240,000 clones in the sample, 81% were seen once.

The chain carries TRBV19 and TRBJ2-3; tentative D call: TRBD1 (6 bases). The sequence was obtained from a woman of 80 years or more with COVID-19, enrolled during active disease. The sample taken for sequencing was peripheral blood. Written as DNA, the CDR3 is TGTGCCAGTAGTACCCGGGACACCACAGATACGCAGTATTTT. Protein: CASSTRDTTDTQYF.